This T cell receptor beta chain stems from a study of blood T cell repertoires in COVID-19. Study as a whole: From T cells, B-cell-depleted T cells, or PBMCs came the material, which was cDNA or gDNA.

The protocol was immunoSEQ multiplex PCR, while the TCRdb copy is restricted to in-frame clones and leaves out a portion. The table records some 130,000 clones, approximately 78% of them present only once. The sequence was collected from a man aged 55 to 70 who had recovered from COVID-19. The sequenced sample consisted of peripheral blood.

DNA for the CDR3: TGCAGCGTTGGAAAGGGGTACAATGAGCAGTTCTTC. It yields the protein CSVGKGYNEQFF. This chain links TRBV29-1 with TRBJ2-1; TRBD1 is a possible D gene (5 bases). The CDR3 contains 12 residues. With 4 bases removed from V and 4 bases from J, the gap between germline ends came to 8 bases. Germline CDR1 and CDR2: SQVTM and ANQGSEA.